This TCR beta chain emerged from a study of T-cell memory formation after mild COVID-19. TCR alpha and TCR beta cDNA libraries with sample barcodes and UMIs came from 5'RACE using constant-segment primers. TCRdb re-called the 5' RACE reads through MiXCR, storing one row per CDR3 protein. The sample shows approximately 180,000 distinct CDR3 sequences, roughly 17% of them seen only once. The CDR3 is 13 residues long. From germline, CDR1 is KGHSH and CDR2 LQKENI. Study-level points and caveats: CD4/CD8 balance characterized clones contracting day 15 to 85, and CD4+ skew characterized later expanders. The study detected some responding clones in pre-infection memory, suggesting cross-reactive memory joined.

A remark on this clonotype: Its target is unknown.

The rearrangement joins TRBV18 to TRBJ1-3; no clear D. The sequenced material came from PBMCs or a T cell subset sorted from them (not recorded which). This receptor was obtained from an adult woman who had mild COVID-19 (a few samples of this study predate the infection). Cell type and time point are not known. The CDR3 nucleotides read TGTGGATCTGGGCAGAGCTCTGGAAACACCATATATTTT. It codes for CGSGQSSGNTIYF.